The table lists the clone carrying this T cell receptor beta chain with a few counts. A second PCR of roughly 7 to 11 cycles used a sample-barcoded 5' primer and a J-beta primer mix. TCRdb independently ran MiXCR on the 5' RACE reads; one entry per CDR3 protein. Of almost 550,000 distinct CDR3 sequences listed, less than 25% are singletons. These data come from a study of blood T cells in healthy people across ages. Study-wide background: In model experiments, template switching was able to capture about one barcoded beta molecule for every two T cells that were present.

Individuals who donated were healthy Caucasians from Russia aged about 6 to 90. There are 16 residues in the CDR3. V lost 0 bases to trimming and J lost 4 bases; unmatched junction nucleotides: 4. The germline CDR1 and CDR2 sequences are MRHNA and SNTAGT. The same sample was also studied in work on T cells of mothers and their children.

This clonotype was obtained from a boy between 10 and 17 years old in good health. The rearrangement uses TRBV6-4 and TRBJ2-3, with 10 bases matching TRBD1. The sequenced sample was blood. The CDR3 coding sequence is TGTGCCAGCAGTGACTCCATGACAGGGGGCGCAGATACGCAGTATTTT. Protein product: CASSDSMTGGADTQYF.